The 25 T cell receptor beta chains below come from one sample, sequenced in a study of T-cell memory formation after mild COVID-19. Each CDR3 protein is one row after TCRdb ran MiXCR on the 5' RACE reads. The sample lists 150,000 to 200,000 distinct CDR3 sequences; approximately 15% were seen once. Sequences were obtained from PBMCs or a T cell subset sorted from them (not recorded which). The receptors were sampled from an adult woman who had mild COVID-19 (a few samples of this study predate the infection). Cell type and time point are not known.

In its sample, this clonotype was seen a few times. The CDR3 protein is CASSSTGGLSSYEQYF. CDR3 in DNA: TGTGCCAGCAGTTCGACAGGGGGCCTTAGCTCCTACGAGCAGTACTTC. The gene calls are TRBV12-3 or TRBV12-4 and TRBJ2-7; 10 nucleotides line up with TRBD1. The V gene end was trimmed by 4 bases and the J gene end by 0 bases; junction bases not matched to a gene: 6. The CDR3 has 16 amino acids.

The chain has TRBV11-2 and TRBJ2-2; D might be TRBD2 (6 bases). The germline CDR1 and CDR2 sequences are SGHAT and FQNNGV. The CDR3 loop spans 14 amino acids. Deletions cut 1 base from V and 7 bases from J, with 10 bases between. The CDR3 bases are TGTGCCAGCAGCTTAGGGAGAGCGGGCGGGGAGCTGTTTTTT. This encodes CASSLGRAGGELFF.

There are a few counts of this clonotype. This chain uses TRBV29-1 with TRBJ1-1, with unresolved D. V was cut by 6 bases and J by 1 base, with 9 bases left in between. CDR1 and CDR2 (germline): SQVTM, ANQGSEA. CDR3 length equals 12 residues. CDR3 DNA: TGCAGCGTCTACGGTGGGAACACTGAAGCTTTCTTT. Its protein is CSVYGGNTEAFF.

In its sample, this clonotype was seen a few times. The chain joins TRBV6-6 to TRBJ1-2; possibly TRBD1 for D (6 bases). The CDR3 consists of 11 residues. Germline V gene data show CDR1 as MNHNY and CDR2 as SVGAGI (reference sequence). The chain's CDR3 is CATGRGYGYTF. Written as DNA, the CDR3 is TGTGCGACAGGCCGGGGCTATGGCTACACCTTC.

This clonotype was found a few times. CDR3 in amino acids: CASSLSGGKVGELFF. The CDR3 nucleotides read TGTGCCAGCAGCCTTAGCGGGGGGAAGGTCGGGGAGCTGTTTTTT. V is TRBV7-6 and J is TRBJ2-2; 10 bases are shared with TRBD2. CDR3 length: 15 amino acids. V dropped 5 bases and J dropped 7; count of bases not matched to a gene: 7. Germline V gene sequence: CDR1 SGHVS, CDR2 FNYEAQ.

This chain joins TRBV12-3 or TRBV12-4 and TRBJ2-2; TRBD2 matches 10 bases. Losses at the gene ends were 5 bases for V and 3 bases for J; bases not matched to a gene: 9. CDR3 size: 17 residues. CDR3 bases: TGTGCCAGCAGTCTAGAATGGACTAGCGGAGACACCGGGGAGCTGTTTTTT. Its translation is CASSLEWTSGDTGELFF.

This chain uses TRBV29-1 with TRBJ2-5; D assignment may be TRBD1 or TRBD2 (5 bases each). Trimming stripped 7 bases from V and 1 base from J, with 7 bases between. Germline CDR1 reads SQVTM; CDR2 reads ANQGSEA. This CDR3 has 11 amino acids. CDR3 region: CSAGTQETQYF. The CDR3, as DNA: TGCAGCGCTGGGACCCAAGAGACCCAGTACTTC. The whole variable domain, filled in from reference TRBV29-1 and TRBJ2-5, reads SAVISQKPSRDICQRGTSLTIQCQVDSQVTMMFWYRQQPGQSLTLIATANQGSEATYESGFVIDKFPISRPNLTFSTLTVSNMSPEDSSIYLCSAGTQETQYFGPGTRLLVL.

This clonotype was counted at least ten times. The gene calls are TRBV24-1 and TRBJ1-2, with 7 bases fitting TRBD1. Per germline, CDR1 KGHDR and CDR2 SFDVKD. This CDR3 comprises 12 residues. Unmatched junction bases numbered 0, after V lost 9 bases and J lost 0 bases. CDR3 in amino acids: CATGTANYGYTF. CDR3 DNA: TGTGCCACCGGGACAGCTAACTATGGCTACACCTTC.

This clonotype turned up a few times. The V call is TRBV6-1, the J call TRBJ2-7; 10 nucleotides agree with TRBD1. This CDR3 has 13 residues. CDR1 is MNHNS and CDR2 is SASEGT in the germline V gene. V lost 8 bases, J lost 5 bases, and 6 bases stayed unmatched. This CDR3 is CASEDRGQDEQYF. DNA for the CDR3: TGTGCCAGCGAAGACAGGGGGCAGGACGAGCAGTACTTC.

The rearrangement uses TRBV6-6 and TRBJ1-1, with a possible D match to TRBD1 (5 bases). V dropped 4 bases and J dropped 1 base, with 7 bases sitting between them. Germline V gene lookup returns CDR1 MNHNY and CDR2 SVGAGI (reference sequence). This CDR3 spans 13 amino acids. The CDR3 DNA reads TGTGCCAGCAGTTGGGACCCGAACACTGAAGCTTTCTTT. Amino acids: CASSWDPNTEAFF.

This clonotype was seen more than once but under ten times. This chain uses TRBV20-1 with TRBJ2-3; 14 bases fit TRBD2. Germline V lookup: CDR1 DFQATT, CDR2 SNEGSKA (reference sequence). There are 18 residues in the CDR3. The junction had 7 bases not matched to a gene; V was cut back by 1 base and J by 1 base. CDR3 amino acids: CSARGLAGGRDGTDTQYF. DNA for the CDR3: TGCAGTGCTAGAGGACTAGCGGGAGGGAGAGATGGCACAGATACGCAGTATTTT.

CDR3 protein: CASARDRVYEQYF. The CDR3 bases are TGTGCCAGCGCCCGGGACAGGGTCTACGAGCAGTACTTC. V usage is TRBV19 and J usage is TRBJ2-7, with 9 bases lining up with TRBD1. Germline lookup yields CDR1 LNHDA and CDR2 SQIVND (reference sequence). The CDR3 is 13 amino acids. J gave up 3 bases and V 9 bases, and 6 bases lay outside the gene matches.

This chain connects TRBV29-1 to TRBJ1-3; a possible D gene is TRBD1 (5 bases). The CDR3 has 13 residues. V gave up 6 bases and J gave up 0 bases, with 9 bases separating them. Per the germline V gene, CDR1 is SQVTM and CDR2 is ANQGSEA. CDR3 nucleotide sequence: TGCAGCGTGGGGACGGACTCTGGAAACACCATATATTTT. It is translated as CSVGTDSGNTIYF.

The V and J genes are TRBV29-1 and TRBJ2-5; 7 nucleotides match TRBD1. CDR1 SQVTM and CDR2 ANQGSEA come from the germline V gene. The V and J ends lost 7 bases and 4 bases, in that order; junction bases with no gene match: 18. The CDR3 totals 16 residues. The CDR3: CSATSNRGRAGETQYF. Written as DNA, the CDR3 is TGCAGCGCGACCTCGAACAGGGGACGCGCGGGAGAGACCCAGTACTTC.

This clonotype was detected only a few times. The rearrangement uses TRBV7-9 and TRBJ2-1; 11 positions match TRBD1. Germline values: CDR1 SEHNR, CDR2 FQNEAQ (reference sequence). The CDR3 sequence is 18 residues long. V lost 1 base and J lost 3; bases outside the gene matches: 8. CDR3 nucleotides: TGTGCCAGCAGCTTAGTTTCCGGGACAGGGGGTGTCTACAATGAGCAGTTCTTC. Translation: CASSLVSGTGGVYNEQFF.

The chain joins TRBV11-3 to TRBJ1-2; 7 bases are a match to TRBD1. This CDR3 is 13 amino acids long. J was trimmed by 7 bases and V by 5 bases; bases with no gene match: 7. Germline CDR1 SGHNT, CDR2 YENEEA. Here the CDR3 reads CASSHDDRAGYTF. The CDR3, as DNA: TGTGCCAGCAGCCACGATGACAGGGCTGGCTACACCTTC.

The V and J genes are TRBV2 and TRBJ2-2; no reliable D call. Germline CDR1 SNHLY, CDR2 FYNNEI. This CDR3 has 13 residues. Trimming removed 4 bases from V and 6 bases from J, with 9 bases in between. The CDR3 region has the DNA TGTGCCAGCAGTGCTTGGCAGGCCGGGGAGCTGTTTTTT. This sequence encodes CASSAWQAGELFF.

In this sample, this clonotype turned up a few times. The CDR3 coding sequence is TGCGCCAGCCGGGACAGGGTGTCCCAAGAGACCCAGTACTTC. Encoded protein: CASRDRVSQETQYF. This chain links TRBV5-1 with TRBJ2-5, with 9 bases lining up with TRBD1. Germline CDR1 and CDR2: SGHRS and YFSETQ. The CDR3 is 14 residues long. Trimming removed 7 bases from V and 1 base from J; junction bases left unmatched: 5.

This clonotype showed up just a few times. CDR3 amino acids: CASSLVEGGSQPQHF. DNA for the CDR3: TGTGCCAGCAGCTTAGTTGAGGGGGGTAGTCAGCCCCAGCATTTT. The chain joins TRBV11-2 to TRBJ1-5, with D perhaps matching TRBD1 (6 bases). CDR1 SGHAT and CDR2 FQNNGV come from the germline V gene. The V gene lost 1 base and the J gene lost 6 bases, with 13 bases spanning the gap. The CDR3 extends over 15 amino acids.

The chain has TRBV12-3 or TRBV12-4 and TRBJ2-3; 8 bases map to TRBD2. There are 16 residues in the CDR3. The V segment lost 6 bases and the J segment 1 base; nucleotides outside the gene matches: 9. CDR3 sequence reads: CASRPSPTSGTDTQYF. The CDR3 coding sequence is TGTGCCAGCAGACCCAGTCCGACTAGCGGCACAGATACGCAGTATTTT.

The V gene is TRBV7-2, the J gene TRBJ1-1; D is ambiguous. The V end lost 5 bases, the J end lost 0 bases, and 7 bases lay between the germline ends. There are 13 residues in the CDR3. Per the germline V gene, CDR1 is SGHTA and CDR2 is FQGNSA. CDR3 amino acids: CASSGMMNTEAFF. In nucleotides, the CDR3 is TGTGCCAGCAGCGGGATGATGAACACTGAAGCTTTCTTT.

V and J are TRBV7-8 and TRBJ2-5; 7 nucleotides agree with TRBD1. After removal of 5 bases from V and 8 bases from J, the junction contained 17 bases not matched to a gene. There are 16 residues in the CDR3. CDR1 is SGHVS, CDR2 FQNEAQ, per germline. The CDR3 DNA follows: TGTGCCAGCAGCCCCGGGCTTGGGACAGCCCCCTATACCCAGTACTTC. Amino acid sequence: CASSPGLGTAPYTQYF.

This clonotype was counted a few times. The J gene is TRBJ1-4, the V gene TRBV24-1, with a possible D match to TRBD1 (6 bases). The CDR3 is made up of 14 amino acids. CDR1 KGHDR and CDR2 SFDVKD come from the germline V gene. Deletions cut 6 bases from V and 5 bases from J, with 12 bases between. This chain's CDR3 is CATSSGQGNEKLFF. The DNA of the CDR3 is TGTGCCACCAGTTCGGGACAAGGAAATGAAAAACTGTTTTTT.

This clonotype was counted a few times. The CDR3 DNA reads TGTGCCAGCAGTGAGTGGTTGGAGCAGTACTTC. Amino acid sequence: CASSEWLEQYF. This chain uses TRBV2 with TRBJ2-7; D remains unclear. V was pared by 3 bases and J by 7 bases, with 7 bases between. The CDR3 runs 11 residues. CDR1 and CDR2 (germline): SNHLY, FYNNEI.

The chain has TRBV12-3 or TRBV12-4 and TRBJ1-1; D gene ambiguous. Trimming pared 1 base from V and 6 bases from J, leaving 9 bases between. The CDR3 spans 13 residues. The CDR3 loop is CASSLVLRAEAFF. DNA for the CDR3: TGTGCCAGCAGTTTAGTACTGCGTGCTGAAGCTTTCTTT.